There are many counts of the clone carrying this T cell receptor beta chain. This sample is part of a study of breast tumors, draining lymph nodes, adjacent tissues. The CDR3 runs to 15 residues. Germline values: CDR1 DFQATT, CDR2 SNEGSKA (reference sequence). The ends lost 6 bases at V and 3 bases at J; junction bases unmatched: 8. MiXCR, run by TCRdb on the multiplex PCR reads, gives a single entry per CDR3 protein. The profile shows about 20,000 distinct CDR3 sequences, under 35% of them singletons. Sample: breast tumor tissue. The rearrangement uses TRBV20-1 and TRBJ1-4; 9 nucleotides align to TRBD1. The receptor was isolated from a female donor with breast cancer. Some clones in this sample may be carry-over from other donors' samples. CDR3 DNA: TGCAGTGCCACGCCCCACAGGGGGCCTAATGAAAAACTGTTTTTT. Residues: CSATPHRGPNEKLFF.